This T cell receptor (beta chain) was captured in a study of blood T cell repertoires in COVID-19. Study overall: Sample material is recorded as cDNA or gDNA derived from T cells, B-cell-depleted T cells, or PBMCs.

This clone was counted between two and nine times. The study recruited people aged about 18 to 95 years across 24 US areas. The study assigned cohorts using participant-reported clinical history. Clones were sequenced by immunoSEQ multiplex PCR, and TCRdb holds only the in-frame ones, with some missing. Found here are 310,000 or so clones, roughly 87% of them singletons; the top ten hold roughly 6.2%. There are 13 residues in the CDR3. Per the germline V gene, CDR1 is GTSNPN and CDR2 is SVGIG (reference sequence). V trimming: 5 bases; J trimming: 2 bases; junction bases outside the gene matches: 3. The receptor comes from a woman in her forties who had recovered from COVID-19. J is TRBJ2-7 and V is TRBV30; 10 positions match TRBD2. The sample comprised PBMCs or T cells enriched from blood (not recorded which). Here the CDR3 DNA reads TGTGCCTGGGGACTAGCGGATGCCTACGAGCAGTACTTC. Translation gives CAWGLADAYEQYF.